A single sample is the source of the 12 T cell receptor beta chains below, sequenced in a study of cytomegalovirus exposure and HLA in healthy donors. PCR used 60 Vbeta primers and 13 Jbeta primers. Generated by immunoSEQ multiplex PCR, the TCRdb table keeps only in-frame clones and is missing some. The sample has roughly 87,000 clones, just under 75% seen once. Sequencing input: PBMCs. The receptors here all came from a man aged 60 to 75 in good health and CMV-seronegative.

The chain carries TRBV2 and TRBJ2-3, with TRBD1 matching over 7 bases. This CDR3 comprises 15 residues. CDR1 SNHLY and CDR2 FYNNEI come from the germline V gene. With V trimmed by 7 bases and J by 5 bases, 12 bases remained unmatched. For the CDR3, the DNA is TGTGCCAGCACCGACCTTAGGTCAGGGGGAGATACGCAGTATTTT. Protein sequence: CASTDLRSGGDTQYF. Full variable domain (missing parts from reference TRBV2 and TRBJ2-3): EPEVTQTPSHQVTQMGQEVILRCVPISNHLYFYWYRQILGQKVEFLVSFYNNEISEKSEIFDDQFSVERPDGSNFTLKIRSTKLEDSAMYFCASTDLRSGGDTQYFGPGTRLTVL.

J is TRBJ2-1 and V is TRBV7-9; TRBD2 might be the D (5 bases). The germline gives CDR1 SEHNR, CDR2 FQNEAQ (reference sequence). V lost 3 bases and J 4 bases, leaving 7 bases between the germline ends. The CDR3 consists of 13 residues. This CDR3 is CASSFEGYNEQFF. CDR3 nucleotide sequence: TGTGCCAGCAGCTTCGAGGGTTACAATGAGCAGTTCTTC.

This chain uses TRBV6-4 with TRBJ2-5; TRBD2 matches at 11 bases. The DNA end lines up better with TRBJ2-7; the J call may be wrong. The germline gives CDR1 MRHNA, CDR2 SNTAGT. The CDR3 is made up of 14 amino acids. In DNA form, the CDR3 reads TGTGCCAGCAGGGCTAGCGGGGGGCGATACGAGCAGTACTTC. Translated, it gives CASRASGGRYEQYF.

The chain combines TRBV7-2 with TRBJ2-1; 12 nucleotides line up with TRBD2. J lost 9 bases, V lost 3 bases, and 6 bases had no gene match. The CDR3 has 15 amino acids. Germline values: CDR1 SGHTA, CDR2 FQGNSA. CDR3 DNA: TGTGCCAGCAGCTTCAGACTAGCGGGGGAATCTGAGCAGTTCTTC. This gives the protein CASSFRLAGESEQFF.

This sequence joins TRBV30 and TRBJ2-1; 12 nucleotides align to TRBD2. CDR3 length: 17 residues. Trimming removed 0 bases from V and 3 bases from J; junction bases left unmatched: 6. In germline, CDR1 is GTSNPN, CDR2 SVGIG (reference sequence). CDR3 sequence: CAWSVGLAGGVYNEQFF. The CDR3 DNA reads TGTGCCTGGAGTGTAGGTCTAGCGGGGGGGGTCTACAATGAGCAGTTCTTC.

This chain uses TRBV5-1 with TRBJ1-6; tentatively, D is TRBD1 (6 bases). The length of the CDR3 is 14 residues. Germline values: CDR1 SGHRS, CDR2 YFSETQ. V lost 4 bases to trimming and J lost 9 bases, with 14 bases between them. CDR3 nucleotides: TGCGCCAGCAGCCTCAACAGGGATGGTTCACCCCTCCACTTT. This encodes CASSLNRDGSPLHF.

V and J are TRBV6-4 and TRBJ2-2; 13 bases agree with TRBD2. V shed 9 bases, J shed 5 bases, and the junction held 12 bases outside the gene matches. Germline CDR1 and CDR2: MRHNA and SNTAGT. This CDR3 has 17 residues. CDR3 sequence reads: CARAGRTSGGWTGELFF. In DNA form, the CDR3 reads TGTGCCAGGGCTGGTCGGACTAGCGGGGGTTGGACCGGGGAGCTGTTTTTT.

This clone occurred a few times. The same CDR3 can be traced to other DNA sequences in this sample. The CDR3 DNA sequence: TGCGCCAGCAGCCCAGCTAGACAGGGGGTCGATGGCTACACCTTC. This gives the protein CASSPARQGVDGYTF. The gene calls are TRBV5-1 and TRBJ1-2; 9 bases match TRBD1. Losses at the gene ends were 4 bases for V and 6 bases for J; bases not matched to a gene: 10. Germline CDR1 reads SGHRS; CDR2 reads YFSETQ. This CDR3 is built from 15 residues.

V is TRBV2 and J is TRBJ2-7, with a tentative D call TRBD1 (5 bases). Trimming took off 5 bases at V and 2 bases at J, with 19 bases between the two ends. From germline, CDR1 is SNHLY and CDR2 FYNNEI. This CDR3 is 16 amino acids long. The CDR3 sequence: CASSSRARQGPYEQYF. DNA for the CDR3: TGTGCCAGCAGTAGTAGGGCCCGGCAGGGCCCCTACGAGCAGTACTTC. The whole variable domain, filled in from reference TRBV2 and TRBJ2-7, reads EPEVTQTPSHQVTQMGQEVILRCVPISNHLYFYWYRQILGQKVEFLVSFYNNEISEKSEIFDDQFSVERPDGSNFTLKIRSTKLEDSAMYFCASSSRARQGPYEQYFGPGTRLTVT.

The chain has TRBV27 and TRBJ2-3; TRBD2 aligns across 16 bases. The CDR3 has 21 amino acids. V dropped 7 bases and J dropped 3; count of bases not matched to a gene: 19. Germline-derived CDR1 and CDR2 are MNHEY and SMNVEV (reference sequence). CDR3 nucleotide sequence: TGTGCCAGCACCCCCACGCCTCCGGGACTAGCGGGGGGGCGCAGTACAGATACGCAGTATTTT. As protein: CASTPTPPGLAGGRSTDTQYF.

The V call is TRBV11-1, the J call TRBJ2-3; TRBD2 matches 15 bases. CDR3 size: 17 residues. The V segment lost 3 bases and the J segment 2 bases; nucleotides outside the gene matches: 3. The germline V gene encodes CDR1 SGHAT and CDR2 FQDESV (reference sequence). CDR3 nucleotide sequence: TGTGCCAGCAGCTTGGGACTAGCGGGGGGCTACACAGATACGCAGTATTTT. Its translation is CASSLGLAGGYTDTQYF.

The V and J genes are TRBV5-4 and TRBJ2-7, with TRBD2 identical over 10 bases. Unmatched junction bases numbered 3, after V lost 2 bases and J lost 4 bases. Germline CDR1 and CDR2: SGHNT and YYREEE (reference sequence). The CDR3 is 14 amino acids. The CDR3 reads CASSFGTSDYEQYF. CDR3 DNA: TGTGCCAGCAGCTTCGGGACTAGCGATTACGAGCAGTACTTC.